Here is one T cell receptor (beta chain) with its context. Its cognate antigen has yet to be identified. Base qualities are not at hand, and no much larger clone is one base apart. Library preparation used the immunoSEQ multiplex PCR assay. For the multiplex PCR, a mixture combining 60 forward primers for TCR Vbeta segments and 13 reverse primers for TCR Jbeta segments was used. The CDR3 region of rearranged TCR beta genes was amplified from genomic DNA with a multiplex PCR assay. Amplified TCR beta libraries were sequenced as 87-base-pair reads on the Illumina HiSeq System. Processing in the source paper ran as follows. A later analysis tallied approximately 87 million unique TCR beta chains across the 666 repertoires, and about 12 million of those chains were shared by two or more donors. A nearest-neighbor algorithm error-corrected the raw reads and collapsed the reads into unique sequences, merging closely related sequences to remove PCR and sequencing errors. Alignment of CDR3 sequences to IMGT reference sequences was used to assign V, D and J gene segments. Each retained sequence needed at least a six-nucleotide match to both a V gene segment and a J gene segment. Rearrangements were called productive when the CDR3 lacked stop codons and stayed in frame with V and J; all others were non-productive. Following IMGT convention, CDR3 was defined as the stretch from the second conserved V-encoded cysteine to the conserved J-encoded phenylalanine. In an earlier analysis of roughly 610 of the donors, sequences lacking an unambiguous match to a single V gene segment were excluded. An earlier analysis of 587 of the donors classified V segments as functional when productive rearrangements were above 56.7% and as segregating when the standard deviation between donors was above 5%. A statistical classification framework was developed to diagnose cytomegalovirus status using the catalog of TCR beta chain sequences. V and J gene assignment, in a later analysis, came from comparing TCR nucleotide sequences with IMGT/GENE-DB human TR gene sequences. In a later analysis, CDR3 sequences and most-parsimonious VDJ recombination scenarios were assigned using the TCRdist pipeline. In a later analysis, every TCR beta chain was defined by the combination of its CDR3 amino acid sequence and its V-gene family, and reads without a unique V-gene family were dropped. In a later analysis, 450 to 600 highly shared, low-generation-probability nucleotide sequences were removed to address suspected cross-contamination and a sequencing artifact. A later analysis calculated a clonal expansion index for each public chain from normalized within-repertoire ranks of inferred template counts. In a later analysis, generation probabilities were computed with a VDJ recombination model fitted to out-of-frame rearrangements, and the resulting probabilities were checked against IGoR. A later analysis scored TCR-TCR, TCR-HLA and TCR-CMV co-occurrence with hypergeometric tests, applying a repertoire-size bias correction to TCR pairs. A later analysis estimated false discovery rates by permuting HLA or CMV assignments 20 times. A later analysis grouped co-occurring TCRs with DBSCAN, adding TCRdist sequence similarity when clustering within HLA-allele-positive subsets. For co-occurrence clustering, repertoires with fewer than 30,000 or more than 120,000 public chains were excluded, along with four or five repertoires with anomalous nucleotide sharing. TCRdb took over this immuneACCESS table, retaining in-frame rearrangements with V and J assigned. Such tables are incomplete; in checked studies, under half of the missing clones stem from an unresolved V gene, and the remainder is unexplained. V, J and clone size were drawn from that table, and D and trimming were deduced from the DNA. This sample holds more than 90,000 clones; approximately 76% were observed only once. Roughly 7% of the sample is held by the ten biggest clonotypes.

In total, roughly 710 healthy bone marrow donors made up the cohort. All cohort members were sampled while nominally healthy, although unrecorded immune exposures were likely present. The donor tested CMV seropositive and was one of the 289 seropositive cohort members. A peripheral blood sample was collected from each donor, and TCR beta sequencing was performed on peripheral blood mononuclear cells. Genomic DNA extraction from the blood cell samples was performed with the Qiagen DNeasy Blood Extraction Kit. The sample is drawn from a study of cytomegalovirus exposure and HLA in healthy donors (dated by TCRdb to the late 2010s). Concerning the study at large: An earlier analysis of approximately 640 of the donors reported 276 Gb of sequence data and more than 90 million unique TCR beta sequences from some 180 million T cells. To predict cytomegalovirus infection status, the study brought together high-throughput TCR immunosequencing, statistical association of individual TCRs with disease status, and machine learning. Donor age, sex, ethnicity and CMV serostatus were collected together with the repertoire data. A later genetic analysis took genome-wide SNP genotypes for about 60% of the roughly 670 donors and used that subset as a discovery cohort. The genetic ancestry cluster associated with self-reported Caucasian donors included 80% to 90% of the approximately 410 genotyped donors. Along with the roughly 710-subject first cohort, a separate validation cohort of over a hundred different subjects was used. The study used immunosequencing to profile the T cell repertoires of about 670 subjects and linked those repertoires to cytomegalovirus serostatus. A later analysis re-analyzed previously published TCR beta repertoires from about 730 donors and added high-resolution HLA genotyping to study TCR occurrence patterns. All discovery cohort repertoires had been generated on a single sequencing platform. Both class I and class II loci were covered by HLA typing, at four-digit resolution. In the later analysis, no new phenotypic data were used to find candidate immune exposures; instead, reliance was placed on TCR beta sequences and their occurrence across donors. The aim of the study was to test whether cataloging public T cell receptors could identify signatures of past pathogen exposure. An earlier analysis of around 580 of the donors used high-throughput TCR beta sequencing to judge whether each TCR beta V gene segment behaved as functional or pseudogenic. Because of strong linkage in the cohort, four or five DR-DQ haplotypes were treated as single units for association and clustering. Among a few hundred genotyped donors of the cohort, an average of approximately 240,000 unique TCR beta nucleotide sequences were sequenced per donor, roughly 18% of them non-productive. Typing coverage differed by locus: A, B, C, DRB1 and DQB1 were typed in roughly 629-630 donors, DQA1 in 500 to 550, DPA1 in around 610, and DPB1 in just under 490. Approximately 310 gigabases of sequencing data and approximately 92 million unique TCR sequences made up an early release that covered under 750 HLA-typed donors.

Including cysteine and phenylalanine, the CDR3 has 17 amino acids. Only the CDR3 DNA stays, 51 bases, in frame from base 1. V has 0 bases trimmed and J has 4 bases trimmed; junction bases matching no gene number 11. CDR1 and CDR2, per the germline V gene, are LGHNA and YSLEER. Broad study findings and their caveats: HLA typing was unavailable for some donors at each locus, so association tests used only the typed subset. Most TCR sequences were observed very rarely across donors, whereas some public TCRs were present in many individuals. A later analysis reported that several top co-occurrence clusters appeared linked to parvovirus B19, influenza, CMV and Epstein-Barr virus. A later analysis found that most CMV-associated TCR beta chains appeared HLA-restricted, with HLA associations seemingly driven largely by CMV exposure. For the cohort, immune exposure information was limited to CMV serostatus. Because counts were too low, seventeen rarely observed V segments, including chromosome 9 orphons, were left out of the earlier analysis of 500 to 750 of the donors. V-gene and J-gene trimming of TCR beta chains was associated with a missense DCLRE1C variant in a later genetic analysis, and the association was replicated in an independent cohort. The presence/absence analyses assumed that sequencing depth was roughly uniform across donors, and that assumption may not be true. Cytomegalovirus status was reported to be diagnosed by the classifier with high specificity and sensitivity in both the original and validation cohorts. Because the 87-base-pair reads could not distinguish some IMGT-functional V segments, including TRBV6-2 and TRBV6-3, those segments were excluded. According to a later analysis, TCR association rates differed among HLA loci, with DRB1 alleles showing the most associated TCRs and HLA-C alleles showing the fewest. A later analysis found that HLA-associated TCR beta chains were more clonally expanded and had lower generation probabilities than equally common non-associated chains. A further reported finding was that TCR beta sequences accurately predicted the HLA-A and HLA-B alleles for most subjects in the first cohort. Compared with the approximately 670-donor mean, donors in an Asian-associated ancestry cluster had fewer N-insertions in productive TCRs, according to a later genetic analysis. Specific HLA alleles were associated with over 15,000 TCR beta sequences at a false discovery rate of 0.05 in a later analysis. According to the authors, the approach could potentially be generalized to other disease states and immunological phenotypes. When HLA alleles, especially DR and DQ, strongly co-occurred, TCR associations were difficult to assign to individual alleles. In vitro tests confirmed that a few of the cytomegalovirus-associated TCR beta chains recognize cytomegalovirus antigens. Linkage disequilibrium might explain the correlated functional status among segregating V segments, but an unknown experimental factor could not be ruled out. A total of roughly 160 TCR beta chains were listed by the study as associated with cytomegalovirus. The cohort was sequenced for TCR beta chains only, and without alpha or paired-chain data the features that could be detected were limited. A cluster of highly shared sequence variants was judged likely to be a technical artifact of the sequencing pipeline. In an earlier analysis of more than 450 of the donors, most TCR beta V segments were observed in productive rearrangements about 90% or about 30% of the time, broadly matching IMGT annotations.

The TCR was taken from a man in his forties in good health and CMV-seropositive. Sequenced sample: PBMCs. This chain joins TRBV4-3 to TRBJ1-2, and 7 junction bases match TRBD1. The nucleotide sequence is TGCGCCAGCAGCCAAGATTTCCCGACAGGGCTGCGCTATGGCTACACCTTC. Its amino acids are CASSQDFPTGLRYGYTF.